This T cell receptor beta chain was recovered during a study of CD8+CD57+ T cells in acquired aplastic anemia. Individuals selected for sequencing had exhibited CD8+CD57+ cell expansion on flow cytometry. TCR beta VDJ and CDR3 were profiled, and genomic DNA was the template. TCRdb re-called the reads through MiXCR, storing one row per CDR3 protein. The sample holds over 150,000 distinct CDR3 sequences; around half are singletons and the top ten take more than 10%. CDR3 length: 14 amino acids. Germline-derived CDR1 and CDR2 are ENHRY and SYGVKD. Deletions cut 7 bases from V and 0 bases from J, with 9 bases between.

This sequence joins TRBV10-3 and TRBJ2-2; no clear D. This sequence was found in a human donor with aplastic anemia. The sequenced sample was sorted CD4+, CD8+, or CD8+CD57+ T cells (not recorded which) from PBMCs. The CDR3: CAINGEANTGELFF. The CDR3, as DNA: TGTGCCATCAATGGGGAAGCGAACACCGGGGAGCTGTTTTTT.